The rows below give T cell receptor beta chains drawn from one sample of a study of blood T cells in healthy people across ages. TCRdb re-analysed the 5' RACE reads in MiXCR, keeping a single row per CDR3 protein. This repertoire shows 1.5 million to 2 million distinct CDR3 sequences, 35% to 50% found once; its top ten account for around 23%. Input material: blood. Source of these receptors: a human donor in good health. Both conserved end residues are part of each CDR3. The D gene is left open where the match is weak. Clone size appears in some rows only: once, few, many, or a class for an expanded clone.

j_gene: TRBJ1-2; abundance: .; v_gene: TRBV2; d_gene: TRBD1; CDR3nt: TGTGCCAGCAGTTGGACAGGGGGCCAGAACTATGGCTACACCTTC; CDR3aa: CASSWTGGQNYGYTF
j_gene: TRBJ2-7; abundance: .; v_gene: TRBV20-1; d_gene: .; CDR3nt: TGCAGTGCTAGGCCGGGACTGCAAATTGGGCCCTACGAGCAGTACTTC; CDR3aa: CSARPGLQIGPYEQYF
j_gene: TRBJ2-3; abundance: .; v_gene: TRBV6-5; d_gene: TRBD1; CDR3nt: TGTGCCAGCAGTCTACAACAGGGGGCTCTGGCAGATACGCAGTATTTT; CDR3aa: CASSLQQGALADTQYF
j_gene: TRBJ2-7; abundance: .; v_gene: TRBV15; d_gene: .; CDR3nt: TGTGCCACCCTTGGCCCCTACGAGCAGTACTTC; CDR3aa: CATLGPYEQYF
j_gene: TRBJ1-2; abundance: few; v_gene: TRBV6-2/TRBV6-3; d_gene: .; CDR3nt: TGTGCCAGCAGTTACAACGGGGGTACTAACTATGGCTACACCTTC; CDR3aa: CASSYNGGTNYGYTF
j_gene: TRBJ2-6; abundance: few; v_gene: TRBV20-1; d_gene: .; CDR3nt: TGCAGTGCTAGGGCCCGTACTGACTCTGGGGCCAACGTCCTGACTTTC; CDR3aa: CSARARTDSGANVLTF
j_gene: TRBJ2-5; abundance: .; v_gene: TRBV12-3/TRBV12-4; d_gene: .; CDR3nt: TGTGCCAGCAGGTTATCCCACTCCTCGGCAGGGGTGGAGACCCAGTACTTC; CDR3aa: CASRLSHSSAGVETQYF
j_gene: TRBJ2-3; abundance: .; v_gene: TRBV28; d_gene: TRBD1; CDR3nt: TGTGCCAGCAGTCCCCGGACAGGGGCGGCCGGAGATACGCAGTATTTT; CDR3aa: CASSPRTGAAGDTQYF
j_gene: TRBJ1-1; abundance: few; v_gene: TRBV7-2; d_gene: .; CDR3nt: TGTGCCAGCAGCTTACTCGATCGAGGCACTGAAGCTTTCTTT; CDR3aa: CASSLLDRGTEAFF
j_gene: TRBJ1-1; abundance: few; v_gene: TRBV6-5; d_gene: TRBD1; CDR3nt: TGTGCCAGCAGCCAGGGACAGGGGGCTTTCTTT; CDR3aa: CASSQGQGAFF
j_gene: TRBJ1-2; abundance: .; v_gene: TRBV7-6; d_gene: .; CDR3nt: TGTGCCAGCAGCTTAGGGGCAGGGGACGGCTACACCTTC; CDR3aa: CASSLGAGDGYTF
j_gene: TRBJ2-1; abundance: .; v_gene: TRBV6-1; d_gene: .; CDR3nt: TGTGCCAGCAGTGCGACAAGACACACCAACAATGAGCAGTTCTTC; CDR3aa: CASSATRHTNNEQFF
j_gene: TRBJ2-7; abundance: many; v_gene: TRBV29-1; d_gene: TRBD1; CDR3nt: TGCAGCGTTATACAGGGGGAGGTAGGCTACGAGCAGTACTTC; CDR3aa: CSVIQGEVGYEQYF
j_gene: TRBJ2-7; abundance: .; v_gene: TRBV6-6; d_gene: .; CDR3nt: TGTGCCAGCAAAACGAAACTACAGGGCGGGTCCTGCGAGCAGTACTTC; CDR3aa: CASKTKLQGGSCEQYF
j_gene: TRBJ2-5; abundance: few; v_gene: TRBV10-3; d_gene: .; CDR3nt: TGTGCCATCAGTGGGGTTCGAGGAGAGACCCAGTACTTC; CDR3aa: CAISGVRGETQYF
j_gene: TRBJ2-3; abundance: .; v_gene: TRBV7-9; d_gene: TRBD1; CDR3nt: TGTGCCAGCAGCCGATGGGGACAGGGGGACACAGATACGCAGTATTTT; CDR3aa: CASSRWGQGDTDTQYF
j_gene: TRBJ2-5; abundance: few; v_gene: TRBV5-1; d_gene: TRBD1; CDR3nt: TGCGCCAGCAACTTGGGACAGGGTAGAGAGACCCAGTACTTC; CDR3aa: CASNLGQGRETQYF
j_gene: TRBJ1-1; abundance: .; v_gene: TRBV12-3/TRBV12-4; d_gene: .; CDR3nt: TGTGCCAGCAGTGTACCGCGAGGCAGGGAAGCTTTCTTT; CDR3aa: CASSVPRGREAFF
j_gene: TRBJ2-3; abundance: .; v_gene: TRBV7-6; d_gene: .; CDR3nt: TGTGCCAGCAGCTTAGCGTTCGGGGGGCAAGTACCAGATACGCAGTATTTT; CDR3aa: CASSLAFGGQVPDTQYF
j_gene: TRBJ2-3; abundance: .; v_gene: TRBV10-3; d_gene: TRBD2; CDR3nt: TGTGCCACCGAGACTAGCGTCACAGATACGCAGTATTTT; CDR3aa: CATETSVTDTQYF
j_gene: TRBJ1-4; abundance: .; v_gene: TRBV10-3; d_gene: TRBD1; CDR3nt: TGTGCCATCAGTGAGCGTGGACAGGGTAATGAAAAACTGTTTTTT; CDR3aa: CAISERGQGNEKLFF
j_gene: TRBJ2-5; abundance: few; v_gene: TRBV5-6; d_gene: .; CDR3nt: TGTACCAGCAGCTTGGGTCCTCGGCAGGGGAACCAGTACTTC; CDR3aa: CTSSLGPRQGNQYF
j_gene: TRBJ2-3; abundance: .; v_gene: TRBV11-2; d_gene: .; CDR3nt: TGTGCCAGCAGCAAATGGACTCCCCATAAGTTTGTGGATACGCAGTATTTT; CDR3aa: CASSKWTPHKFVDTQYF
j_gene: TRBJ2-5; abundance: few; v_gene: TRBV7-2; d_gene: TRBD2; CDR3nt: TGTGCCAGCAGCTCGGGGGGGTCGGTTTCGGGGACCCAGTACTTC; CDR3aa: CASSSGGSVSGTQYF
j_gene: TRBJ2-7; abundance: .; v_gene: TRBV7-2; d_gene: .; CDR3nt: TGTGCCAGCAGCTTATGGAAGGGGGACGAGCAGTACTTC; CDR3aa: CASSLWKGDEQYF
j_gene: TRBJ1-2; abundance: .; v_gene: TRBV7-8; d_gene: .; CDR3nt: TGTGCCAGCAGTGGTGGCTTTCCAAACTATGGCTACACCTTC; CDR3aa: CASSGGFPNYGYTF
j_gene: TRBJ2-5; abundance: few; v_gene: TRBV30; d_gene: .; CDR3nt: TGTGCCGCAACAGAAACGGTGCCGCAAGAGACCCAGTACTTC; CDR3aa: CAATETVPQETQYF
j_gene: TRBJ2-1; abundance: few; v_gene: TRBV12-3/TRBV12-4; d_gene: .; CDR3nt: TGTGCCAGCAGTTATTGGGGGAACCCATACAATGAGCAGTTCTTC; CDR3aa: CASSYWGNPYNEQFF
j_gene: TRBJ2-1; abundance: .; v_gene: TRBV5-1; d_gene: .; CDR3nt: TGCGCCAGCAGTTCCGGACAGACCTACAATGAGCAGTTCTTC; CDR3aa: CASSSGQTYNEQFF
j_gene: TRBJ2-1; abundance: .; v_gene: TRBV7-2; d_gene: TRBD1; CDR3nt: TGTGCCAGCAGCTTAGGCGACAGGGATCTCGATGAGCAGTTCTTC; CDR3aa: CASSLGDRDLDEQFF
j_gene: TRBJ1-2; abundance: .; v_gene: TRBV15; d_gene: TRBD1; CDR3nt: TGTGCCACCAGCAGAGGAATTGGGACAGGGCCCTATGGCTACACCTTC; CDR3aa: CATSRGIGTGPYGYTF
j_gene: TRBJ1-2; abundance: .; v_gene: TRBV15; d_gene: TRBD1; CDR3nt: TGTGCCACCAGCGCCGACAGGGGCTTTCGTGGCTACACCTTC; CDR3aa: CATSADRGFRGYTF
j_gene: TRBJ2-5; abundance: .; v_gene: TRBV9; d_gene: .; CDR3nt: TGTGCCAGCAGCGTCCCAACAGGCGACCAAGAGACCCAGTACTTC; CDR3aa: CASSVPTGDQETQYF
j_gene: TRBJ2-5; abundance: few; v_gene: TRBV7-9; d_gene: TRBD2; CDR3nt: TGCGCCAGCAGCCCTGGGACTAGCGGGATAACCAAAGAGACCCAGTACTTC; CDR3aa: CASSPGTSGITKETQYF
j_gene: TRBJ1-1; abundance: .; v_gene: TRBV5-1; d_gene: .; CDR3nt: TGCGCCAGCAGCTCGGGGCATACTGAGAACACTGAAGCTTTCTTT; CDR3aa: CASSSGHTENTEAFF
j_gene: TRBJ1-3; abundance: .; v_gene: TRBV5-1; d_gene: .; CDR3nt: TGCGCCAGCTCGGTACCTGGAAACACCGTATATTTT; CDR3aa: CASSVPGNTVYF
j_gene: TRBJ1-2; abundance: few; v_gene: TRBV7-2; d_gene: TRBD1; CDR3nt: TGTGCCAGCAGCCCTCAGGGGGACGCTGTAAGTGGCTACACCTTC; CDR3aa: CASSPQGDAVSGYTF
j_gene: TRBJ1-2; abundance: .; v_gene: TRBV6-2/TRBV6-3; d_gene: .; CDR3nt: TGTGCCAGCAGCAATATAGCGGGGGCAATCTATGGCTACACCTTC; CDR3aa: CASSNIAGAIYGYTF
j_gene: TRBJ2-1; abundance: .; v_gene: TRBV7-8; d_gene: .; CDR3nt: TGTGCCAGCAGCTTAAGTTTTGGAAGGGGGTTCTTC; CDR3aa: CASSLSFGRGFF
j_gene: TRBJ1-1; abundance: .; v_gene: TRBV6-5; d_gene: .; CDR3nt: TGTGCCAGCAGTTACTGGCGGAAGAACACTGAAGCTTTCTTT; CDR3aa: CASSYWRKNTEAFF
j_gene: TRBJ1-1; abundance: .; v_gene: TRBV5-1; d_gene: .; CDR3nt: TGCGCCAGCAGCTTGGGTTATAGAACCTATACGAACACTGAAGCTTTCTTT; CDR3aa: CASSLGYRTYTNTEAFF
j_gene: TRBJ1-2; abundance: once; v_gene: TRBV4-2; d_gene: .; CDR3nt: TGTGCCGGCAGCCAAGATAGACAGAGGGGCTACACCTTC; CDR3aa: CAGSQDRQRGYTF
j_gene: TRBJ1-5; abundance: few; v_gene: TRBV12-3/TRBV12-4; d_gene: .; CDR3nt: TGTGCCAGCAGTTATACGGACACATATCAGCCCCAGCATTTT; CDR3aa: CASSYTDTYQPQHF